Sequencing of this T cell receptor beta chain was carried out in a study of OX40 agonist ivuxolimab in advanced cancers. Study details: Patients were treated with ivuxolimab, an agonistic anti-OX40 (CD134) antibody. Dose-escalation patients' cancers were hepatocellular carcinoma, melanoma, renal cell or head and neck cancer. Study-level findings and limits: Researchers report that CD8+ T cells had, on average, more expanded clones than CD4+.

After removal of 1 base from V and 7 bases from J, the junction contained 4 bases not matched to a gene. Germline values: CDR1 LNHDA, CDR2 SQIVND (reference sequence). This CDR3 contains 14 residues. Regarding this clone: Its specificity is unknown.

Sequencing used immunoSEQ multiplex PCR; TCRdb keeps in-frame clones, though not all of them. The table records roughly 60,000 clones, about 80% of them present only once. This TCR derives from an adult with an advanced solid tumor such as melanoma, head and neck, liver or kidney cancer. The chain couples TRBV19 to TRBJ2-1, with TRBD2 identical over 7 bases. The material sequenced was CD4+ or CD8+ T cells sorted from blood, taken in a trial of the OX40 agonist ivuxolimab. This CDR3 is CASSIAGRENEQFF. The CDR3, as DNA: TGTGCCAGTAGTATAGCGGGGCGGGAGAATGAGCAGTTCTTC.